Listed below are T cell receptor beta chains from one sample, sequenced in a study of T cell repertoires in ileal Crohn's disease. Some clones are missing from TCRdb's copy, which holds only in-frame ones; the method was immunoSEQ multiplex PCR. The sample lists about 12,000 clones, around four fifths occurring once. Material: ileal tissue. These receptors were collected from an adult with Crohn's disease. The CDR3 runs from the conserved cysteine through the conserved F or W. D genes are given only for firm matches. The listing skips clone size in some rows; elsewhere it reads once, few, many or a size class.

D gene: .; V gene: TRBV29-1; J gene: TRBJ2-7; clone size: .; CDR3 DNA: TGCAGCGTTCTGGGGACTTCCAAGGTCTCGAGCTCCTACGAGCAGTACTTC; CDR3 protein: CSVLGTSKVSSSYEQYF
D gene: .; V gene: TRBV5-1; J gene: TRBJ2-3; clone size: .; CDR3 DNA: TGCGCCAGCAAACTGGAGGGGAGCACAGATACGCAGTATTTT; CDR3 protein: CASKLEGSTDTQYF
D gene: TRBD1; V gene: TRBV5-6; J gene: TRBJ2-7; clone size: .; CDR3 DNA: TGTGCCAGCAGCCTCCGGGGACAGACCTACGAGCAGTACTTC; CDR3 protein: CASSLRGQTYEQYF
D gene: .; V gene: TRBV2; J gene: TRBJ2-5; clone size: .; CDR3 DNA: TGTGCCAGCAGTGTATGGGGGCAGGAGACCCAGTACTTC; CDR3 protein: CASSVWGQETQYF
D gene: TRBD2; V gene: TRBV11-2; J gene: TRBJ2-7; clone size: .; CDR3 DNA: TGTGCCAGCAGCCCAGGGAGGGTATACGAGCAGTACTTC; CDR3 protein: CASSPGRVYEQYF
D gene: TRBD2; V gene: TRBV2; J gene: TRBJ2-7; clone size: .; CDR3 DNA: TGTGCCAGCAGCGCGACTAGCGGGAACTGGGAGCAGTACTTC; CDR3 protein: CASSATSGNWEQYF
D gene: .; V gene: TRBV6-4; J gene: TRBJ1-4; clone size: .; CDR3 DNA: TGTGCCAGCAGTGACTCCGCAGACATGAAAAAACTGTTTTTT; CDR3 protein: CASSDSADMKKLFF
D gene: .; V gene: TRBV6-1; J gene: TRBJ1-6; clone size: .; CDR3 DNA: TGTGCCAGCAGTGAATGGGCGGGGAGTAATTCACCCCTCCACTTT; CDR3 protein: CASSEWAGSNSPLHF
D gene: .; V gene: TRBV7-6; J gene: TRBJ2-1; clone size: .; CDR3 DNA: TGTGCCAGCAGCTCTACTTCCGGGGAGCAGTTCTTC; CDR3 protein: CASSSTSGEQFF
D gene: TRBD2; V gene: TRBV5-6; J gene: TRBJ2-5; clone size: .; CDR3 DNA: TGTGCCAGCAGCTTGTGGGGCAGCGGGAAAGAGACCCAGTACTTC; CDR3 protein: CASSLWGSGKETQYF
D gene: TRBD2; V gene: TRBV5-4; J gene: TRBJ2-7; clone size: .; CDR3 DNA: TGTGCCAGCAGCTTGGGAGCGGGAGGCTCCTACGAGCAGTACTTC; CDR3 protein: CASSLGAGGSYEQYF
D gene: TRBD1; V gene: TRBV7-3; J gene: TRBJ2-5; clone size: once; CDR3 DNA: TGTGCCAGCAGCTTAGGGGCAGGGGGAGAGACCCAGTACTTC; CDR3 protein: CASSLGAGGETQYF
D gene: TRBD1; V gene: TRBV9; J gene: TRBJ2-3; clone size: .; CDR3 DNA: TGTGCCAGCAGCGATCAACAGGGGGCGTACACAGATACGCAGTATTTT; CDR3 protein: CASSDQQGAYTDTQYF
D gene: TRBD2; V gene: TRBV19; J gene: TRBJ2-7; clone size: .; CDR3 DNA: TGTGCCAGTGTTATTTTCAGGATTCTAGCGGGAGTTGGAAGTATTGACGAGCAGTACTTC; CDR3 protein: CASVIFRILAGVGSIDEQYF
D gene: .; V gene: TRBV6-6; J gene: TRBJ1-2; clone size: .; CDR3 DNA: TGTGCCAGCAGTTTAAACAGCGGATATGGCTACACCTTC; CDR3 protein: CASSLNSGYGYTF
D gene: .; V gene: TRBV27; J gene: TRBJ2-7; clone size: few; CDR3 DNA: TGTGCCAGCAGTTTATCGAATAGGGGGGGGGACGAGCAGTACTTC; CDR3 protein: CASSLSNRGGDEQYF
D gene: .; V gene: TRBV18; J gene: TRBJ2-5; clone size: .; CDR3 DNA: TGTGCCAGCTCACCCCTTGCGGCGACGGAGACCCAGTACTTC; CDR3 protein: CASSPLAATETQYF
D gene: TRBD1; V gene: TRBV7-8; J gene: TRBJ2-7; clone size: .; CDR3 DNA: TGTGCCAGCAGCGAGTCAGGGGGCAACTACGAGCAGTACTTC; CDR3 protein: CASSESGGNYEQYF
D gene: TRBD2; V gene: TRBV6-5; J gene: TRBJ2-3; clone size: once; CDR3 DNA: TGTGCCAGCAGTTACCCGCAGCGGGGGCCCACAGATACGCAGTATTTT; CDR3 protein: CASSYPQRGPTDTQYF
D gene: TRBD1; V gene: TRBV19; J gene: TRBJ2-2; clone size: .; CDR3 DNA: TGTGCCAGTACCCCGGGACAGGGGGCATGGACCGGGGAGCTGTTTTTT; CDR3 protein: CASTPGQGAWTGELFF
D gene: .; V gene: TRBV4-1; J gene: TRBJ2-3; clone size: once; CDR3 DNA: TGCGCCAGCAGCCACGAAACGGGAGTCCCAGATACGCAGTATTTT; CDR3 protein: CASSHETGVPDTQYF
D gene: TRBD2; V gene: TRBV18; J gene: TRBJ2-3; clone size: .; CDR3 DNA: TGTGCCAGCTCACCACCCGTAGCGGGAGGGGCGGATACGCAGTATTTT; CDR3 protein: CASSPPVAGGADTQYF
D gene: .; V gene: TRBV2; J gene: TRBJ2-7; clone size: .; CDR3 DNA: TGTGCCAGCAGCAGGGTTTGGGAGCAGTACTTC; CDR3 protein: CASSRVWEQYF
D gene: .; V gene: TRBV19; J gene: TRBJ2-7; clone size: .; CDR3 DNA: TGTGCCCGCCCTGGGCTAGCTACCTACGAGCAGTACTTC; CDR3 protein: CARPGLATYEQYF
D gene: TRBD1; V gene: TRBV10-1; J gene: TRBJ1-4; clone size: .; CDR3 DNA: TGCGCCAGCAGTGACCCGGGACAGGAGGAGGCAACTAATGAAAAACTGTTTTTT; CDR3 protein: CASSDPGQEEATNEKLFF
D gene: TRBD2; V gene: TRBV5-4; J gene: TRBJ2-7; clone size: once; CDR3 DNA: TGTGCCAGCAGCAACGGGAGGTCTACCTACGAGCAGTACTTC; CDR3 protein: CASSNGRSTYEQYF